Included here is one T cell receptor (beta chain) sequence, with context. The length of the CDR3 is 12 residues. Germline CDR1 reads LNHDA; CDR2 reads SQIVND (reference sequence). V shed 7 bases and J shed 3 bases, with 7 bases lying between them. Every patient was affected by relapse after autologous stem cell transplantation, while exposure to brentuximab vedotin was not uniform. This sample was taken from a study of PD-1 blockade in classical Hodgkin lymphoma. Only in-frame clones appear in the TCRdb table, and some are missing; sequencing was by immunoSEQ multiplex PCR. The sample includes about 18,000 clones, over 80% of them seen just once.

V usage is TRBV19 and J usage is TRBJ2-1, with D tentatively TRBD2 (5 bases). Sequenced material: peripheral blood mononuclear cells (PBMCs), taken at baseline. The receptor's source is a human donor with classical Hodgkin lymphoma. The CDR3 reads CASTTSYNEQFF. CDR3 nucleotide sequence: TGTGCCAGTACCACTAGCTACAATGAGCAGTTCTTC.